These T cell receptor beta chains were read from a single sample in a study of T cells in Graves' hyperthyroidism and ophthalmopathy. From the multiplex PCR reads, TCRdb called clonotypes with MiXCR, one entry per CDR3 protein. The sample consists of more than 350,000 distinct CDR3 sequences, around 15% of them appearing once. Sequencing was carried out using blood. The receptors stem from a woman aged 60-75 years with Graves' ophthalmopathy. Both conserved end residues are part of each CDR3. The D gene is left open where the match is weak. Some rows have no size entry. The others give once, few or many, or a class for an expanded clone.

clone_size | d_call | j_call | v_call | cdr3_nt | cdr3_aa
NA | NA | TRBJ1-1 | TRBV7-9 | TGTGCCAGCAGCTTAGTAGAAAGGAGGGACACTGAAGCTTTCTTT | CASSLVERRDTEAFF
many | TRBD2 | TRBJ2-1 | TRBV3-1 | TGTGCCAGTCGGGGGGACCGGCCGGGACTCAATATCTCCTACAATGAGCAGTTCTTC | CASRGDRPGLNISYNEQFF
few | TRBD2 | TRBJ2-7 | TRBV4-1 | TGCGCCAGCAGCCAAGATGGCCTAGCGGCAAACTACGAGCAGTACTTC | CASSQDGLAANYEQYF
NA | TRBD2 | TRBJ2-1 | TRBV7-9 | TGTGCCAGCAGCTCGCAACTAGCGGCTACCTACAATGAGCAGTTCTTC | CASSSQLAATYNEQFF
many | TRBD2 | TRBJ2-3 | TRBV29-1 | TGCAGCGTTGAAGGTATAGCGGGCCAGCCTCGCACAGATACGCAGTATTTT | CSVEGIAGQPRTDTQYF
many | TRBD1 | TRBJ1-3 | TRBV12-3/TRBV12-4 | TGTGCCAGCAGGTCCGGGACAGGGTTTGGGAACACCATATATTTT | CASRSGTGFGNTIYF
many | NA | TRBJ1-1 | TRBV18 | TGTGCCAGCTCGACTACCCAAGGGAACACTGAAGCTTTCTTT | CASSTTQGNTEAFF
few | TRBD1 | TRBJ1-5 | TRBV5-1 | TGCGCCAGCAGCGTCGGGACAGGGGGCCCCGGGGGCAATCAGCCCCAGCATTTT | CASSVGTGGPGGNQPQHF
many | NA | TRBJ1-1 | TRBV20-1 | TGCAGTGCTAGTTCGGGGGCCAACACTGAAGCTTTCTTT | CSASSGANTEAFF
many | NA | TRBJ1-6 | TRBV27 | TGTGCCAGCTCCGCGGATAGCTCCTATAATTCACCCCTCCACTTT | CASSADSSYNSPLHF
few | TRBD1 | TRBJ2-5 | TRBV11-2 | TGTGCCAGCAGCTCGACAGGGGCCCGAGAGACCCAGTACTTC | CASSSTGARETQYF
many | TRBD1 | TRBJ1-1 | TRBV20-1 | TGCAGTGCCGTTCTTCCCGGGACAGCCCGCACTGAAGCTTTCTTT | CSAVLPGTARTEAFF
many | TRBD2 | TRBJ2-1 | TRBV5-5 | TGTGCCAGCAGCTTGTCGGCGGGGGGGATCAATGAGCAGTTCTTC | CASSLSAGGINEQFF
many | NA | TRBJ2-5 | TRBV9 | TGTGCCAGCAGCGTAGGTGTGCCAAGGGGACAAGAGACCCAGTACTTC | CASSVGVPRGQETQYF
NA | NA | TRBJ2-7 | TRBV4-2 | TGTGCCAGCAGCCAAGAGCGGGTCTCCTACGAGCAGTGCTTC | CASSQERVSYEQCF
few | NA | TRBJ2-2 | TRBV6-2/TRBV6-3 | TGTGCCAGCAGTTCCGGGATAAACACCGGGGAGCTGTTTTTT | CASSSGINTGELFF
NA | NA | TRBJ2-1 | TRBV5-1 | TGCGCCAGCAGCTCGTACTATCCGACCTACAATGAGCAGTTCTTC | CASSSYYPTYNEQFF
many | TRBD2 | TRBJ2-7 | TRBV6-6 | TGTGCCAGCAGTTACTCGGGGACTAGGAACGAGCAGTACTTC | CASSYSGTRNEQYF
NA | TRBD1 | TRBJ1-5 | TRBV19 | TGTGCCAGTACCAGACAGGGAGGGAAAAATCAGCCCCAGCATTTT | CASTRQGGKNQPQHF
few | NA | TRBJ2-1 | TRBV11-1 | TGTGCCAGCAGCTTCCGGCAGGGGACAATCGAGTTCTTC | CASSFRQGTIEFF
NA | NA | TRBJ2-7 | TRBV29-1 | TGCAGCGTTTGGACAGAGAACTCCTACGAGCAGTACTTC | CSVWTENSYEQYF